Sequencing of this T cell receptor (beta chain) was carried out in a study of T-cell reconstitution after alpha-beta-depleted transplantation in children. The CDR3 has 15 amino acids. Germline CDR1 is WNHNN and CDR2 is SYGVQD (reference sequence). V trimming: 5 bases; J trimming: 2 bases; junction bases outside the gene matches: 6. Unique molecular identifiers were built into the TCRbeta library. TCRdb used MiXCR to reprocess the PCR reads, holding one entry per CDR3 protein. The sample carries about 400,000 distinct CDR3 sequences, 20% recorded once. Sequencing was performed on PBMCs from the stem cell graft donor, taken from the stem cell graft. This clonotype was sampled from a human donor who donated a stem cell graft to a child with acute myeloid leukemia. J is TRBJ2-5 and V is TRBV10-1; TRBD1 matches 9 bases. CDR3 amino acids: CASSNAGTGQETQYF. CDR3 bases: TGCGCCAGCAGTAATGCCGGGACAGGGCAAGAGACCCAGTACTTC.